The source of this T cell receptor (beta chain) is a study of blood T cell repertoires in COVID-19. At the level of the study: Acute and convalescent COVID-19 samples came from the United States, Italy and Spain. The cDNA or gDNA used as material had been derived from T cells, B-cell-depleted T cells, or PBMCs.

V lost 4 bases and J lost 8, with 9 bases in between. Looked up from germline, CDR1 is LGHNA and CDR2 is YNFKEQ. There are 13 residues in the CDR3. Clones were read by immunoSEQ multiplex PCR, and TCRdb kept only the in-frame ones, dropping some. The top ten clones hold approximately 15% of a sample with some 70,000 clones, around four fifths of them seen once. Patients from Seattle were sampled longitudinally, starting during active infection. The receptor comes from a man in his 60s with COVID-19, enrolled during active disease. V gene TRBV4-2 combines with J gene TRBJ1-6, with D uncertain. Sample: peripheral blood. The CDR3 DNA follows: TGTGCCAGCAGCCCCTCTTATGATTCACCCCTCCACTTT. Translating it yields CASSPSYDSPLHF.